This T cell receptor beta chain was observed in a study of control samples from healthy donors and cancer patients. The repertoire was sequenced with immunoSEQ multiplex PCR; TCRdb's copy has only in-frame clones and lacks some. The sample lists around 100,000 clones; 92% were seen once. The CDR3 is 11 residues long. Trimming pared 6 bases from V and 8 bases from J, leaving 9 bases between. This TCR derives from a human donor in good health. The donor label of this sample is uncertain. The chain carries TRBV12-3 or TRBV12-4 and TRBJ2-3; no definite D call. Specimen: blood. The CDR3 region is CASSQRVTQYF. The CDR3 bases are TGTGCCAGCAGCCAACGGGTTACGCAGTATTTT.